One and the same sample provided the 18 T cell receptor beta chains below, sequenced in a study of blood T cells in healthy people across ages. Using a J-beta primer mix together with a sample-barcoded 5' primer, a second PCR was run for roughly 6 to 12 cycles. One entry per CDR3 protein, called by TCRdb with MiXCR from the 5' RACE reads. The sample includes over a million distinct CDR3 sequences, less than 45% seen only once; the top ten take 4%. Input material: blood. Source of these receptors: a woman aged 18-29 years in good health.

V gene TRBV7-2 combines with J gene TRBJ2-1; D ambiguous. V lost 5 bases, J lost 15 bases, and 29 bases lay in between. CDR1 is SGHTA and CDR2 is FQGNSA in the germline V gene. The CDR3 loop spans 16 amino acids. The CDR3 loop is CASSPSVGSSLNVRFF. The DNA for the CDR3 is TGTGCCAGCAGCCCGTCGGTGGGCTCCTCCTTAAATGTGCGGTTCTTC.

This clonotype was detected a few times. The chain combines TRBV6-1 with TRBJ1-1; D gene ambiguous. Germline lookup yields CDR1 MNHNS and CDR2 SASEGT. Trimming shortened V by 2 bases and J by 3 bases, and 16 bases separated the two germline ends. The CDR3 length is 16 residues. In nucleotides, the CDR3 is TGTGCCAGCAGTGAACGCTTCCCCAGCCGCTACACTGAAGCTTTCTTT. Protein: CASSERFPSRYTEAFF.

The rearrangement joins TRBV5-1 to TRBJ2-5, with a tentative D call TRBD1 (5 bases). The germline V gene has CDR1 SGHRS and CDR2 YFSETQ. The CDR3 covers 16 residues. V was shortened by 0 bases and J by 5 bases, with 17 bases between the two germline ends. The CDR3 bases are TGCGCCAGCAGCTTGGGGATACAGGAGTCTTCGGAGACCCAGTACTTC. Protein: CASSLGIQESSETQYF. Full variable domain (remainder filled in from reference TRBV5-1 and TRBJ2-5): KAGVTQTPRYLIKTRGQQVTLSCSPISGHRSVSWYQQTPGQGLQFLFEYFSETQRNKGNFPGRFSGRQFSNSRSEMNVSTLELGDSALYLCASSLGIQESSETQYFGPGTRLLVL.

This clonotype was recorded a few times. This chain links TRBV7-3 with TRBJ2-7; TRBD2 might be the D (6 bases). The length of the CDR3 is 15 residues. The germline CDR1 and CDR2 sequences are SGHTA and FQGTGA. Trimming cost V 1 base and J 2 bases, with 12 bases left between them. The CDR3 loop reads CASSLNAGSTYEQYF. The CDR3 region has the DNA TGTGCCAGCAGCTTAAACGCGGGGAGCACCTACGAGCAGTACTTC.

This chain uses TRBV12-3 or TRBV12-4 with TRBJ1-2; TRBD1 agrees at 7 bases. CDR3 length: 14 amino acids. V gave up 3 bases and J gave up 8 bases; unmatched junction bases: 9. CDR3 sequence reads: CASSLSGDSGGYTF. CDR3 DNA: TGTGCCAGCAGTTTGTCGGGGGACAGTGGAGGCTACACCTTC.

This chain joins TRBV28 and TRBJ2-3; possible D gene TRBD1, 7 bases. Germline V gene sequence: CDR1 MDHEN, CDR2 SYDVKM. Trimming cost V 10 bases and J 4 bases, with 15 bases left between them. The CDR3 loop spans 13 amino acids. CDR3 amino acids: CATGGSGADTQYF. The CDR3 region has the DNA TGTGCCACAGGGGGGTCAGGGGCAGATACGCAGTATTTT.

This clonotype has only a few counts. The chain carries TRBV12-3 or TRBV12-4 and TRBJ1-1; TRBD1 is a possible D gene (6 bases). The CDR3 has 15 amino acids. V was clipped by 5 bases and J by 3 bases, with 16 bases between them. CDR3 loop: CASSPDGGPDTEAFF. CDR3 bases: TGTGCCAGCAGTCCCGACGGGGGGCCAGACACTGAAGCTTTCTTT.

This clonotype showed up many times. Here the CDR3 reads CASSLSQGSYNEQFF. The CDR3 bases are TGCGCCAGCAGCCTAAGTCAGGGCTCCTACAATGAGCAGTTCTTC. The V gene is TRBV4-3, the J gene TRBJ2-1, with D perhaps matching TRBD1 (5 bases). Germline V lookup: CDR1 LGHNA, CDR2 YSLEER. Trimming removed 4 bases at V and 0 bases at J, with 10 bases between. CDR3 size: 15 residues.

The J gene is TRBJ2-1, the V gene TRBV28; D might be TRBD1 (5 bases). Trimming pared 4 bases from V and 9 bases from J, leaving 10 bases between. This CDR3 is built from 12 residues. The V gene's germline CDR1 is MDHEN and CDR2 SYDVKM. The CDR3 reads CASSSRVTEQFF. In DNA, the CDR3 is TGTGCCAGCAGTTCCAGGGTAACTGAGCAGTTCTTC.

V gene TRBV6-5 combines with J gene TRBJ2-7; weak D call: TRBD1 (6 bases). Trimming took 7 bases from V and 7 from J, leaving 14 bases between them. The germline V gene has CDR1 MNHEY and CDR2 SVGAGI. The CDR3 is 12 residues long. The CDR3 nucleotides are TGTGCCAGCAATGACCAGGGGAAAGAGCAGTACTTC. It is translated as CASNDQGKEQYF.

CDR3 nucleotide sequence: TGCGCCAGCAGCTTGGGGAGATCCCCGAACACCGGGGAGCTGTTTTTT. It codes for CASSLGRSPNTGELFF. The V call is TRBV5-1, the J call TRBJ2-2, with unresolved D. Germline V gene lookup returns CDR1 SGHRS and CDR2 YFSETQ. The CDR3 has 16 amino acids. Trimming removed 0 bases at V and 0 bases at J, with 9 bases between.

CDR3 sequence (DNA): TGTGCCATCAGTGGGGCCGGGACTAGCTCCCAAGAGACCCAGTACTTC. It yields the protein CAISGAGTSSQETQYF. The J gene is TRBJ2-5, the V gene TRBV10-3, with 9 bases that match TRBD2. The CDR3 has 16 amino acids. In germline, CDR1 is ENHRY, CDR2 SYGVKD. Trimming cost V 4 bases and J 1 base; bases outside gene matches: 7.

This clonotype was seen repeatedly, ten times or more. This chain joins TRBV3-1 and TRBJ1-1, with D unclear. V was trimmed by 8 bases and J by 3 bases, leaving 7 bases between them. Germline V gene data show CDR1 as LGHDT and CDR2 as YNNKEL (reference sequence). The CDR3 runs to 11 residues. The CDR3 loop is CASQGYTEAFF. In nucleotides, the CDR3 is TGTGCCAGCCAAGGGTACACTGAAGCTTTCTTT.

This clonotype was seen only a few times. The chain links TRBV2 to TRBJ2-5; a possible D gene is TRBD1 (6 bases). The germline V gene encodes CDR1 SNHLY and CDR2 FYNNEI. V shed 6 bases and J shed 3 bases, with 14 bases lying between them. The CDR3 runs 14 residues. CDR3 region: CASSAQTGEETQYF. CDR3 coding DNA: TGTGCCAGCAGCGCTCAGACAGGAGAAGAGACCCAGTACTTC.

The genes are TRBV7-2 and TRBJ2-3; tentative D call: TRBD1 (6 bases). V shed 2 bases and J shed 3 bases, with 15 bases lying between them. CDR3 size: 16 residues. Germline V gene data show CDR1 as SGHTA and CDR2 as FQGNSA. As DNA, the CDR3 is TGTGCCAGCAGCTTAAGAGGACAGTCGGGGACAGATACGCAGTATTTT. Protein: CASSLRGQSGTDTQYF.

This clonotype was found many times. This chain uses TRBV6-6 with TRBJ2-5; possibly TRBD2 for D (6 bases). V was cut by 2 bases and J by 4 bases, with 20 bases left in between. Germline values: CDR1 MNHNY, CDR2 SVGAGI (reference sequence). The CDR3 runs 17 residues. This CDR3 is CASSYRPTPGERETQYF. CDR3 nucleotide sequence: TGTGCCAGCAGTTACCGGCCGACCCCGGGGGAAAGAGAGACCCAGTACTTC.

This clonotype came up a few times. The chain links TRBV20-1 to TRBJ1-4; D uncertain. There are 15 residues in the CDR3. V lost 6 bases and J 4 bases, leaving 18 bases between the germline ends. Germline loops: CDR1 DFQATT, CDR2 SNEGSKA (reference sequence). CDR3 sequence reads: CSASPLRNINEKLFF. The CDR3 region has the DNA TGCAGTGCCTCCCCCCTCCGGAACATTAATGAAAAACTGTTTTTT.

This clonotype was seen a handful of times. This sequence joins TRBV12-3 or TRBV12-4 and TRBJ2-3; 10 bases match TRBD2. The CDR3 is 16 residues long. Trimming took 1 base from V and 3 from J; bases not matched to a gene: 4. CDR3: CASSLGQRGGTDTQYF. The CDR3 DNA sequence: TGTGCCAGCAGTTTAGGTCAGCGGGGGGGAACAGATACGCAGTATTTT.